The rows below give T cell receptor beta chains drawn from one sample of a study of regulatory T cells in long-lasting Graves disease. A single record per CDR3 protein comes from TCRdb applying MiXCR to the multiplex PCR reads. The data show approximately 490,000 distinct CDR3 sequences, about 17% seen once. These data also featured in a second study, about T cells in Graves' hyperthyroidism and ophthalmopathy.

The material was peripheral blood mononuclear cells (PBMCs), obtained at new diagnosis, from a patient treated with antithyroid drugs. The receptors were sampled from a man in his forties with Graves disease. Both conserved end residues are part of each CDR3.

J,V,CDR3
TRBJ1-2,TRBV6-1,CASSRIGQVIYGYTF
TRBJ1-4,TRBV27,CASSSGVGEKLFF
TRBJ2-6,TRBV28,CASSLGGVPGANVLTF
TRBJ2-7,TRBV6-1,CASSLGQGKNEQYF
TRBJ1-2,TRBV3-1,CASSQDGGLYGYTF
TRBJ2-6,TRBV24-1,CATSDPSPGSGANVLTF
TRBJ2-2,TRBV2,CASMRGWTGELFF
TRBJ2-3,TRBV11-3,CASSWGSGRNGRDTQYF
TRBJ2-2,TRBV3-1,CASSPARLAGVGELFF
TRBJ2-1,TRBV20-1,CSASRDRGEQFF
TRBJ2-5,TRBV20-1,CSARDTVLAETQYF
TRBJ2-7,TRBV11-2,CASSPRRRGEFDEQYF
TRBJ1-1,TRBV5-1,CASSLEAGLTEAFF
TRBJ2-1,TRBV7-2,CASSLGFGVYNEQFF
TRBJ2-2,TRBV4-2,CASSQDGTSGNTGELFF
TRBJ2-7,TRBV29-1,CSVGDPRAYEQYF
TRBJ2-1,TRBV12-3/TRBV12-4,CASSVNRVRNEQFF
TRBJ1-6,TRBV3-1,CASSPRVGAYNSPLHF
TRBJ2-7,TRBV7-9,CASSLAQTGEYEQYF
TRBJ2-2,TRBV7-6,CASSLGAYNTGELFF
TRBJ2-3,TRBV7-3,CASSDGGGRTQYF
TRBJ1-6,TRBV2,CASSSGTGLSNSPLHF
TRBJ1-5,TRBV27,CASSSGRGGWPQHF
TRBJ1-2,TRBV29-1,CSVVGQGPNYGYTF
TRBJ1-5,TRBV30,CAWSYRDRSVGPQHF
TRBJ2-3,TRBV19,CASRLAGDTQYF
TRBJ2-1,TRBV5-1,CASSFRDRSYNEQFF
TRBJ1-4,TRBV11-2,CASSAPGGVREKLFF
TRBJ2-2,TRBV19,CASSIPSRTGVTGELFF